This T cell receptor (beta chain) was observed in a study of T cells in Graves' hyperthyroidism and ophthalmopathy. Points from the study as a whole: Separation of ophthalmopathy from stable hyperthyroidism was achieved by a 13 V-J model.

A note on this clonotype: Antigen: not known.

The CDR3 is 14 amino acids. CDR1 SGHRS and CDR2 YFSETQ come from the germline V gene. The V end was cut by 3 bases, the J end by 2 bases, with 12 bases between. TCR beta CDR3 sequences were amplified from RNA transcripts. RT-PCR in the first round (using the HTBI primer set) targeted the TCR CDR3. MiXCR was run by TCRdb on the multiplex PCR reads, yielding one entry per CDR3 protein. The sample carries 650,000 to 800,000 distinct CDR3 sequences, 45% recorded once. V is TRBV5-1 and J is TRBJ2-7; no reliable D call. The sequencing input was peripheral blood or thyroid tissue (not recorded which). The origin of this receptor is an adult man with Graves' disease, either hyperthyroidism or ophthalmopathy (not recorded which). CDR3 bases: TGCGCCAGCAGCTCGGACGATCGTCCCTACGAGCAGTACTTC. Its protein product is CASSSDDRPYEQYF.